A single sample gave rise to the 21 T cell receptor beta chains below, sequenced in a study of cytomegalovirus exposure and HLA in healthy donors (dated by TCRdb to the late 2010s). The library was generated by the immunoSEQ multiplex PCR assay. For the multiplex PCR, a mixture combining 60 forward primers for TCR Vbeta segments and 13 reverse primers for TCR Jbeta segments was used. This immuneACCESS table, as held by TCRdb, lists in-frame sequences with V and J called but not all clones. Of the missing ones, under half trace to an unresolved V gene in checked studies; the others have no known cause. In this sample the table shows about 55,000 clones, 75% to 80% of which occur a single time. In total, the top ten clones hold around 1.5% of the sample. The sequencing sample was made of PBMCs. Receptors were obtained from a female donor in good health and CMV-seronegative.

This clone was seen only a few times. The chain is built from TRBV6-5 and TRBJ1-3; D is unclear. This CDR3 is built from 13 residues. Trimming took 6 bases from V and 2 from J, leaving 8 bases between them. Germline CDR1 and CDR2: MNHEY and SVGAGI. CDR3 DNA sequence: TGTGCCAGCAGCGGGAGTCCTGGAAACACCATATATTTT. It yields the protein CASSGSPGNTIYF.

A single count supports this clone. V is TRBV7-9 and J is TRBJ1-2; D gene unclear. Between the trimmed V and J ends, which lost 4 bases and 8 bases, there was a span of 20 bases. CDR3 size: 15 residues. The V gene's germline CDR1 is SEHNR and CDR2 FQNEAQ (reference sequence). CDR3 bases: TGTGCCAGCAGCTCCGCCCGAGAGACCCCGGGAGGCTACACCTTC. Its protein product is CASSSARETPGGYTF.

The chain has TRBV19 and TRBJ1-6; 9 bases agree with TRBD1. The CDR3 runs 16 residues. The germline gives CDR1 LNHDA, CDR2 SQIVND (reference sequence). With V trimmed by 3 bases and J by 10 bases, 10 bases remained unmatched. CDR3 bases: TGTGCCAGTAGTATCCAGCCGGGACAGGGATCCTCACCCCTCCACTTT. Its translation is CASSIQPGQGSSPLHF.

The count of this clone is one. J is TRBJ2-6 and V is TRBV4-1, with TRBD1 identical over 7 bases. Losses at the gene ends were 3 bases for V and 3 bases for J; bases not matched to a gene: 14. CDR1 is MGHRA and CDR2 is YSYEKL in the germline V gene. The CDR3 runs to 19 residues. CDR3 sequence (DNA): TGCGCCAGCAGCCAGCGCCCCCCCGGACAGGACATTGGGGCCAACGTCCTGACTTTC. Protein sequence: CASSQRPPGQDIGANVLTF.

The chain joins TRBV18 to TRBJ1-2; 10 bases line up with TRBD1. Trimming at V came to 5 bases and at J to 4 bases, leaving 7 bases not matched to a gene. This CDR3 region has 15 residues. The germline V gene encodes CDR1 KGHSH and CDR2 LQKENI. The CDR3 reads CASSLDRGLGYGYTF. DNA for the CDR3: TGTGCCAGCTCATTAGACAGGGGGCTTGGCTATGGCTACACCTTC.

This chain connects TRBV12-5 to TRBJ2-1; 8 bases fit TRBD1. Unmatched junction bases numbered 4, after V lost 6 bases and J lost 6 bases. The CDR3 runs 13 residues. Germline CDR1 LGHNT, CDR2 FRNRAP. CDR3 region: CASGLDRGNEQFF. The CDR3 coding sequence is TGTGCTAGTGGCCTTGACAGGGGCAATGAGCAGTTCTTC.

The V call is TRBV6-5, the J call TRBJ1-5, with 7 bases lining up with TRBD1. There are 15 residues in the CDR3. Germline V gene data show CDR1 as MNHEY and CDR2 as SVGAGI. The V segment lost 2 bases and the J segment 1 base; nucleotides outside the gene matches: 2. The CDR3 region has the DNA TGTGCCAGCAGTTACGCAGGGGGAAGCAATCAGCCCCAGCATTTT. Translation: CASSYAGGSNQPQHF.

V gene TRBV10-3 combines with J gene TRBJ2-7, with 10 bases aligning to TRBD1. The germline V gene encodes CDR1 ENHRY and CDR2 SYGVKD. Trimming removed 8 bases from V and 2 bases from J; junction bases left unmatched: 6. CDR3 length: 14 residues. The CDR3 DNA reads as TGTGCCATCTCGGACAGGGGGACAACCTACGAGCAGTACTTC. This gives the protein CAISDRGTTYEQYF.

The chain carries TRBV27 and TRBJ1-6, with D tentatively TRBD1 (5 bases). From germline, CDR1 is MNHEY and CDR2 SMNVEV (reference sequence). CDR3 length equals 15 residues. V was shortened by 3 bases and J by 7 bases, with 13 bases between the two germline ends. The CDR3 protein is CASSFQGKGNSPLHF. The DNA for the CDR3 is TGTGCCAGCAGTTTTCAGGGCAAGGGAAATTCACCCCTCCACTTT.

The chain carries TRBV2 and TRBJ1-4; D ambiguous. CDR3 size: 13 residues. With 4 bases removed from V and 5 bases from J, the gap between germline ends came to 8 bases. Germline V gives CDR1 SNHLY, CDR2 FYNNEI. For the CDR3, the DNA is TGTGCCAGCAGTGGCGCTGAAAATGAAAAACTGTTTTTT. Protein sequence: CASSGAENEKLFF.

V gene TRBV5-1 combines with J gene TRBJ1-2; 10 bases line up with TRBD1. CDR3 length: 14 residues. The V segment lost 4 bases and the J segment 6 bases; nucleotides outside the gene matches: 6. CDR1 SGHRS and CDR2 YFSETQ come from the germline V gene. Here the CDR3 DNA reads TGCGCCAGCAGCCCGGGACAGGGGATCGATGGCTACACCTTC. Amino acid sequence: CASSPGQGIDGYTF.

The CDR3 is CASSISSGGANEQFF. CDR3 nucleotides: TGTGCCAGCAGCATATCTAGCGGGGGGGCGAATGAGCAGTTCTTC. The chain combines TRBV11-2 with TRBJ2-1; 12 bases agree with TRBD2. V lost 5 bases to trimming and J lost 7 bases; unmatched junction nucleotides: 6. The CDR3 is 15 amino acids. Germline V gene sequence: CDR1 SGHAT, CDR2 FQNNGV. The whole variable domain, filled in from reference TRBV11-2 and TRBJ2-1, reads EAGVAQSPRYKIIEKRQSVAFWCNPISGHATLYWYQQILGQGPKLLIQFQNNGVVDDSQLPKDRFSAERLKGVDSTLKIQPAKLEDSAVYLCASSISSGGANEQFFGPGTRLTVL.

This clone was seen more than once but under ten times. V is TRBV27 and J is TRBJ2-7; 7 bases agree with TRBD1. The V and J ends lost 5 bases and 2 bases, in that order; junction bases with no gene match: 6. The germline CDR1 and CDR2 sequences are MNHEY and SMNVEV (reference sequence). The CDR3 runs to 14 residues. CDR3 in DNA: TGTGCCAGCAGTCGCCGACAGGGAGCCTACGAGCAGTACTTC. Translated, it gives CASSRRQGAYEQYF.

This chain joins TRBV7-9 and TRBJ1-1, with 9 positions matching TRBD1. The CDR3 length is 15 residues. CDR1 and CDR2 from the germline V gene are SEHNR and FQNEAQ (reference sequence). With 5 bases clipped from V and 1 base from J, the junction kept 5 bases outside the gene matches. Here the CDR3 DNA reads TGTGCCAGCAGCCCTCAGGGACAGGGGAACACTGAAGCTTTCTTT. As protein: CASSPQGQGNTEAFF.

This clone was recorded a few times. The chain combines TRBV7-9 with TRBJ2-5, with unresolved D. The CDR3 loop spans 14 amino acids. Between the trimmed V and J ends, which lost 6 bases and 1 base, there was a span of 12 bases. Germline loops: CDR1 SEHNR, CDR2 FQNEAQ (reference sequence). The CDR3 here is CASREHHRQETQYF. As DNA, the CDR3 is TGTGCCAGCAGAGAACACCACCGCCAAGAGACCCAGTACTTC.

The chain has TRBV5-1 and TRBJ2-5; 11 bases match TRBD2. Germline V CDR1 and CDR2: SGHRS, YFSETQ. CDR3 size: 15 residues. V lost 1 base, J lost 5 bases, and 4 bases stayed unmatched. For the CDR3, the DNA is TGCGCCAGCAGCTTGTTAGCGGGGGGGCCTGAGACCCAGTACTTC. Its translation: CASSLLAGGPETQYF.

The chain carries TRBV29-1 and TRBJ2-7; perhaps TRBD1 as D (6 bases). Germline values: CDR1 SQVTM, CDR2 ANQGSEA. CDR3 length: 13 residues. The V end was cut by 7 bases, the J end by 2 bases, with 15 bases between. DNA for the CDR3: TGCAGCGCTACCGGACAGTCTACCTACGAGCAGTACTTC. Protein: CSATGQSTYEQYF.

The rearrangement links TRBV18 to TRBJ2-1, with D perhaps TRBD1 (5 bases). Trimming cost V 5 bases and J 0 bases, with 8 bases left between them. The CDR3 sequence is 14 residues long. Germline V gene data show CDR1 as KGHSH and CDR2 as LQKENI. Written as DNA, the CDR3 is TGTGCCAGCTCAAGAGACAGCTCCTACAATGAGCAGTTCTTC. Its translation: CASSRDSSYNEQFF.

The rearrangement links TRBV9 to TRBJ1-4; D remains unclear. This CDR3 has 15 residues. The V end lost 2 bases, the J end lost 5 bases, and 13 bases lay between the germline ends. Germline CDR1 SGDLS, CDR2 YYNGEE. CDR3 in amino acids: CASSVGKQPNEKLFF. The CDR3 DNA reads TGTGCCAGCAGCGTCGGGAAACAGCCGAATGAAAAACTGTTTTTT.

The rearrangement uses TRBV6-1 and TRBJ2-1, with TRBD2 matching over 9 bases. The CDR3 sequence is 15 residues long. Germline V gene lookup returns CDR1 MNHNS and CDR2 SASEGT. Germline trimming cut 6 bases from V and 2 bases from J; bases unmatched to any gene: 5. CDR3 DNA: TGTGCCAGCAGGCGTCTAGCGGGGCCCTACAATGAGCAGTTCTTC. The encoded protein is CASRRLAGPYNEQFF.

This clone was counted a few times. The chain uses TRBV18 and TRBJ2-7; maybe TRBD2 (5 bases). This CDR3 contains 12 residues. Trimming stripped 4 bases from V and 6 bases from J, with 10 bases between. CDR1 is KGHSH and CDR2 is LQKENI in the germline V gene. This chain's CDR3 is CASSLREGEQYF. CDR3 nucleotides: TGTGCCAGCTCACTGCGTGAGGGCGAGCAGTACTTC.